These T cell receptor beta chains were read from a single sample in a study of beta chain features in type 1 diabetes. TCRdb's table, derived via immunoSEQ multiplex PCR, lists solely in-frame clones and lacks some. The sample yields some 250,000 clones, 27% seen once. The sequenced sample was central memory CD4+ T cells from blood. These TCRs come from a man younger than 40 in good health. Both conserved end residues are part of each CDR3. A D gene is named only where the DNA matches it firmly. Only some rows state a clone size, as once, few, many or a class for expanded clones.

j_call: TRBJ1-1; v_call: TRBV7-9; d_call: -; clone_size: few; cdr3_aa: CASSPQAEGLAFF; cdr3_nt: TGTGCCAGCAGCCCCCAGGCGGAGGGTTTGGCTTTCTTT
j_call: TRBJ2-1; v_call: TRBV30; d_call: -; clone_size: -; cdr3_aa: CAWRGGEPGAYNEQFF; cdr3_nt: TGTGCCTGGAGGGGGGGCGAGCCAGGGGCCTACAATGAGCAGTTCTTC
j_call: TRBJ2-7; v_call: TRBV27; d_call: TRBD2; clone_size: -; cdr3_aa: CASSFRASGTETYEQYF; cdr3_nt: TGTGCCAGCAGTTTCAGGGCTAGCGGGACTGAAACCTACGAGCAGTACTTC
j_call: TRBJ2-5; v_call: TRBV7-2; d_call: -; clone_size: -; cdr3_aa: CASSLPAQETQYF; cdr3_nt: TGTGCCAGCAGCTTACCCGCACAAGAGACCCAGTACTTC
j_call: TRBJ1-6; v_call: TRBV7-9; d_call: -; clone_size: -; cdr3_aa: CASSLDASSPLHF; cdr3_nt: TGTGCCAGCAGCTTAGATGCGAGTTCACCCCTCCACTTT
j_call: TRBJ2-6; v_call: TRBV30; d_call: -; clone_size: few; cdr3_aa: CAWSVRGTGANVLTF; cdr3_nt: TGTGCCTGGAGTGTAAGGGGAACGGGGGCCAACGTCCTGACTTTC
j_call: TRBJ2-5; v_call: TRBV2; d_call: TRBD2; clone_size: -; cdr3_aa: CASSRTSGGRETQYF; cdr3_nt: TGTGCCAGCAGTCGGACTAGCGGGGGCCGGGAGACCCAGTACTTC
j_call: TRBJ1-1; v_call: TRBV10-3; d_call: TRBD1; clone_size: -; cdr3_aa: CAISGTGGGTEAFF; cdr3_nt: TGTGCCATCAGTGGGACAGGGGGCGGAACTGAAGCTTTCTTT
j_call: TRBJ1-2; v_call: TRBV18; d_call: -; clone_size: few; cdr3_aa: CASSPDYGYTF; cdr3_nt: TGTGCCAGCTCACCCGATTATGGCTACACCTTC
j_call: TRBJ1-1; v_call: TRBV4-2; d_call: -; clone_size: few; cdr3_aa: CASSLRAGQNTEAFF; cdr3_nt: TGTGCCAGCAGCCTCCGGGCCGGGCAGAACACTGAAGCTTTCTTT
j_call: TRBJ2-1; v_call: TRBV19; d_call: TRBD2; clone_size: -; cdr3_aa: CASSIVGTSGRAEQFF; cdr3_nt: TGTGCCAGTAGTATAGTGGGGACTAGCGGGAGGGCTGAGCAGTTCTTC
j_call: TRBJ2-1; v_call: TRBV10-2; d_call: -; clone_size: -; cdr3_aa: CASSESRVGSDEQFF; cdr3_nt: TGCGCCAGCAGTGAGTCGCGAGTAGGGAGCGATGAGCAGTTCTTC
j_call: TRBJ1-2; v_call: TRBV29-1; d_call: -; clone_size: -; cdr3_aa: CSVVGLGSNYGYTF; cdr3_nt: TGCAGCGTTGTAGGGTTGGGTTCTAACTATGGCTACACCTTC
j_call: TRBJ2-7; v_call: TRBV19; d_call: -; clone_size: few; cdr3_aa: CASRTGIAAYEQYF; cdr3_nt: TGTGCCAGTAGGACAGGGATAGCGGCCTACGAGCAGTACTTC
j_call: TRBJ2-3; v_call: TRBV5-1; d_call: -; clone_size: -; cdr3_aa: CASSLWSTDTQYF; cdr3_nt: TGCGCCAGCAGCTTGTGGAGCACAGATACGCAGTATTTT
j_call: TRBJ1-5; v_call: TRBV23-1; d_call: TRBD1; clone_size: -; cdr3_aa: CASSQKTGGARQPQHF; cdr3_nt: TGCGCCAGCAGTCAAAAAACAGGGGGCGCCAGGCAGCCCCAGCATTTT
j_call: TRBJ2-5; v_call: TRBV4-3; d_call: TRBD2; clone_size: -; cdr3_aa: CASSRAWVAGEHATQYF; cdr3_nt: TGCGCCAGCAGCCGGGCTTGGGTAGCGGGAGAACATGCGACCCAGTACTTC
j_call: TRBJ2-3; v_call: TRBV6-1; d_call: -; clone_size: -; cdr3_aa: CASSERRDTQYF; cdr3_nt: TGTGCCAGCAGTGAAAGGCGGGATACGCAGTATTTT
j_call: TRBJ2-7; v_call: TRBV2; d_call: TRBD1; clone_size: -; cdr3_aa: CASTKGQGIYEQYF; cdr3_nt: TGTGCCAGCACGAAGGGACAGGGGATTTACGAGCAGTACTTC
j_call: TRBJ2-6; v_call: TRBV18; d_call: TRBD1; clone_size: few; cdr3_aa: CASSPGQAGANVLTF; cdr3_nt: TGTGCCAGCTCACCCGGACAGGCTGGGGCCAACGTCCTGACTTTC
j_call: TRBJ2-7; v_call: TRBV29-1; d_call: -; clone_size: -; cdr3_aa: CSAGEDHEQYF; cdr3_nt: TGCAGCGCCGGAGAGGACCACGAGCAGTACTTC
j_call: TRBJ2-7; v_call: TRBV30; d_call: TRBD1; clone_size: -; cdr3_aa: CAFSTGVPYEQYF; cdr3_nt: TGTGCCTTTTCGACAGGGGTCCCCTACGAGCAGTACTTC
j_call: TRBJ2-1; v_call: TRBV19; d_call: TRBD2; clone_size: -; cdr3_aa: CASKETSGYNEQFF; cdr3_nt: TGTGCCAGCAAGGAGACTAGCGGCTACAATGAGCAGTTCTTC
j_call: TRBJ2-3; v_call: TRBV7-6; d_call: -; clone_size: -; cdr3_aa: CASSPVSDTQYF; cdr3_nt: TGTGCCAGCAGCCCAGTCTCAGATACGCAGTATTTT
j_call: TRBJ2-7; v_call: TRBV30; d_call: TRBD1; clone_size: -; cdr3_aa: CAWSAGQGRTEQYF; cdr3_nt: TGTGCCTGGAGTGCGGGACAGGGAAGGACCGAGCAGTACTTC
j_call: TRBJ1-6; v_call: TRBV6-1; d_call: TRBD1; clone_size: -; cdr3_aa: CASSEGTGGLGSPLHF; cdr3_nt: TGTGCCAGCAGTGAAGGGACAGGGGGCCTGGGATCACCCCTCCACTTT
j_call: TRBJ1-5; v_call: TRBV7-6; d_call: -; clone_size: -; cdr3_aa: CASSLGLNQPQHF; cdr3_nt: TGTGCCAGCAGCTTGGGCCTCAATCAGCCCCAGCATTTT
j_call: TRBJ2-7; v_call: TRBV7-2; d_call: -; clone_size: few; cdr3_aa: CASSPLGNEQYF; cdr3_nt: TGTGCCAGCAGCCCCCTGGGGAACGAGCAGTACTTC
j_call: TRBJ2-7; v_call: TRBV7-2; d_call: TRBD2; clone_size: few; cdr3_aa: CASSLEGSGRRQYF; cdr3_nt: TGTGCCAGCAGCTTAGAAGGTAGCGGGAGGCGGCAGTACTTC
j_call: TRBJ2-3; v_call: TRBV5-1; d_call: -; clone_size: -; cdr3_aa: CASSLDREGDTQYF; cdr3_nt: TGCGCCAGCAGCTTGGACAGGGAAGGAGATACGCAGTATTTT
j_call: TRBJ2-4; v_call: TRBV28; d_call: -; clone_size: many; cdr3_aa: CASSPRLGGIQYF; cdr3_nt: TGTGCCAGCAGTCCTCGTTTGGGGGGCATTCAGTACTTC
j_call: TRBJ1-5; v_call: TRBV5-1; d_call: TRBD1; clone_size: -; cdr3_aa: CASSLGQGGGNQPQHF; cdr3_nt: TGCGCCAGCAGCTTGGGACAGGGAGGGGGCAATCAGCCCCAGCATTTT
j_call: TRBJ2-1; v_call: TRBV7-2; d_call: TRBD2; clone_size: -; cdr3_aa: CASSRTSGRDNEQFF; cdr3_nt: TGTGCCAGCAGCCGCACTAGCGGGAGGGACAATGAGCAGTTCTTC
j_call: TRBJ1-1; v_call: TRBV5-1; d_call: TRBD1; clone_size: many; cdr3_aa: CASSSGQANTEAFF; cdr3_nt: TGCGCCAGCAGCTCCGGACAGGCGAACACTGAAGCTTTCTTT
j_call: TRBJ2-3; v_call: TRBV6-1; d_call: -; clone_size: few; cdr3_aa: CASSIRDGTDTQYF; cdr3_nt: TGTGCCAGCAGTATTCGGGACGGCACAGATACGCAGTATTTT
j_call: TRBJ2-7; v_call: TRBV27; d_call: TRBD2; clone_size: -; cdr3_aa: CASRPAGTSGNREYF; cdr3_nt: TGTGCCAGCAGACCGGCCGGGACTAGCGGGAACAGAGAGTACTTC
j_call: TRBJ2-5; v_call: TRBV25-1; d_call: -; clone_size: few; cdr3_aa: CASSAAAIVGETQYF; cdr3_nt: TGTGCCAGCAGTGCCGCCGCGATAGTGGGGGAGACCCAGTACTTC
j_call: TRBJ2-1; v_call: TRBV9; d_call: -; clone_size: few; cdr3_aa: CASSGTTYNEQFF; cdr3_nt: TGTGCCAGCAGCGGGACTACCTACAATGAGCAGTTCTTC
j_call: TRBJ1-5; v_call: TRBV5-6; d_call: TRBD1; clone_size: -; cdr3_aa: CASSFGQGAYQPQHF; cdr3_nt: TGTGCCAGCAGCTTCGGACAGGGGGCATATCAGCCCCAGCATTTT
j_call: TRBJ1-2; v_call: TRBV7-2; d_call: -; clone_size: few; cdr3_aa: CASSFRQNYGYTF; cdr3_nt: TGTGCCAGCAGCTTTAGACAGAACTATGGCTACACCTTC
j_call: TRBJ2-5; v_call: TRBV2; d_call: -; clone_size: few; cdr3_aa: CASSSEYQETQYF; cdr3_nt: TGTGCCAGCTCTTCGGAGTACCAAGAGACCCAGTACTTC